This T cell receptor beta chain was sequenced for a study of shared clonotypes between healthy human individuals. The wider study: Researchers drew samples from a couple of women and a few men aged 18 to 49. CD8 memory received one plate per donor, CD8 naive two, CD4 memory three and CD4 naive three.

Terminally differentiated effector memory CD45RA+ cells were excluded by CCR7 positive selection of CD45RO-negative cells. This CDR3 spans 15 amino acids. Germline V lookup: CDR1 MNHEY, CDR2 SMNVEV (reference sequence). V lost 3 bases, J lost 3 bases, and 15 bases lay in between. General study findings and limits: Memory subsets generally showed smaller estimated richness than naive subsets did.

Per the study methods: Junction-only sequences produced by ImmunoSEQ had no quality scores, so filtering differed. Clones were read by immunoSEQ multiplex PCR, and TCRdb kept only the in-frame ones, dropping some. V and J calls and clone size come straight from that table; D and trimming were deduced from the DNA. The repertoire has around 2,000,000 clones, under 95% of them found once; the top ten carry about 1.5%. As concerns this clone: The antigen remains undetermined.

This sequence joins TRBV27 and TRBJ2-7, with D perhaps matching TRBD1 (6 bases). Sequencing was done on a sample of naive CD8+ T cells from PBMCs. The sequence was obtained from a man between 18 and 35 years old in good health. Some clones in this sample may be carry-over from other donors' samples. CDR3 residues: CASSFYLGQIYEQYF. The CDR3 DNA reads as TGTGCCAGCAGTTTTTACCTAGGACAGATCTACGAGCAGTACTTC.